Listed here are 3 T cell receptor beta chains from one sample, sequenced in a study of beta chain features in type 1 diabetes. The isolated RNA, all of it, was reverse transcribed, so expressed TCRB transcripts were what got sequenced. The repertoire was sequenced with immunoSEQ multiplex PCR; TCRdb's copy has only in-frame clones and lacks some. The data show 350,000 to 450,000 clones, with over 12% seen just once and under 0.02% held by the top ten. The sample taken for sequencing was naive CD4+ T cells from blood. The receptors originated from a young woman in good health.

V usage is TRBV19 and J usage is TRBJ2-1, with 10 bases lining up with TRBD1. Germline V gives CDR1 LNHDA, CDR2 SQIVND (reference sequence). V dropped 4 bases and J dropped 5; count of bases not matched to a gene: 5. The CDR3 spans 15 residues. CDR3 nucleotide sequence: TGTGCCAGTAGTAGACCCGGGACAGGGGACAATGAGCAGTTCTTC. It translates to CASSRPGTGDNEQFF.

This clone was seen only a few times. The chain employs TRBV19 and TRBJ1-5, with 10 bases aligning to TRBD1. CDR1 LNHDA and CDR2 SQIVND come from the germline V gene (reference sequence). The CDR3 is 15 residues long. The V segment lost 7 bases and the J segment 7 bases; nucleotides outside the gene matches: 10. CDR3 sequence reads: CASTPKGTGAQPQHF. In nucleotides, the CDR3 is TGTGCCAGTACCCCAAAGGGGACAGGGGCCCAGCCCCAGCATTTT.

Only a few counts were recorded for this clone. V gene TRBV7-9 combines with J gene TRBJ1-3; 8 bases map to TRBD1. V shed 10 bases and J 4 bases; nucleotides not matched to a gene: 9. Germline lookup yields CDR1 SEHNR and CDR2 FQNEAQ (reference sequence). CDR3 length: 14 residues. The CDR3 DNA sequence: TGTGCCACGGAGGACAGGGCGAGAGGAAACACCATATATTTT. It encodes CATEDRARGNTIYF.